The present TCR beta chain was sequenced within a study of T cells after yellow fever vaccination. Whole-study results and caveats: Some clonotypes were seen in both the CD4 and the CD8 compartments. These made up a small share and likely arose from convergent recombination.

The CDR3 has 12 residues. Germline assignment: CDR1 DFQATT and CDR2 SNEGSKA (reference sequence). The V and J ends lost 5 bases and 7 bases respectively, with 14 bases between them. A few counts support this clonotype. No antigen is known for it. TCR cDNA, made by 5'RACE template switching, carried an added universal primer site and UMIs. TCRdb passed the 5' RACE reads through MiXCR, listing each CDR3 protein once. Among 170,000 or so distinct CDR3 sequences listed, 6.2% were seen once. This receptor was obtained from a man aged 18-30 years who received the YFV17D yellow fever vaccine. The specimen was CD4+ T cells sorted from PBMCs, collected on the day of the first yellow fever vaccination. V and J are TRBV20-1 and TRBJ2-5; D unresolved. The CDR3 DNA sequence: TGCAGTGCTCACCTTAAATCTGGGACCCAGTACTTC. Translation gives CSAHLKSGTQYF.